Below are 28 T cell receptor beta chains sequenced from a single sample in a study of identical twins. TCRdb fed the 5' RACE reads into MiXCR, producing one record per CDR3 protein. The repertoire holds around 340,000 distinct CDR3 sequences, with roughly 10% as singletons. Sequencing was performed on naive T cells sorted from blood. The receptors come from a woman in her forties or fifties in good health.

The chain combines TRBV20-1 with TRBJ2-7; D ambiguous. This CDR3 is built from 15 residues. CDR1 is DFQATT and CDR2 is SNEGSKA in the germline V gene (reference sequence). V was clipped by 4 bases and J by 0 bases, with 16 bases between them. The CDR3 coding sequence is TGCAGTGCTACCAAACCGGCAGTTAGCTCCTACGAGCAGTACTTC. Encoded protein: CSATKPAVSSYEQYF.

The V call is TRBV29-1, the J call TRBJ1-2; TRBD1 might be the D (6 bases). This CDR3 spans 10 amino acids. CDR1 is SQVTM and CDR2 is ANQGSEA in the germline V gene. Trimming stripped 6 bases from V and 7 bases from J, with 9 bases between. CDR3 in DNA: TGCAGCGTCGGACAGTCTGGCTACACCTTC. It is translated as CSVGQSGYTF. The full variable domain, its missing parts supplied by reference TRBV29-1 and TRBJ1-2, is SAVISQKPSRDICQRGTSLTIQCQVDSQVTMMFWYRQQPGQSLTLIATANQGSEATYESGFVIDKFPISRPNLTFSTLTVSNMSPEDSSIYLCSVGQSGYTFGSGTRLTVV.

The V call is TRBV27, the J call TRBJ2-5, with D possibly being TRBD2 (6 bases). With 2 bases removed from V and 4 bases from J, the gap between germline ends came to 8 bases. CDR1 and CDR2 from the germline V gene are MNHEY and SMNVEV (reference sequence). The CDR3 extends over 13 amino acids. This chain's CDR3 is CASSLPGGETQYF. The CDR3 region has the DNA TGTGCCAGCAGTTTACCCGGGGGAGAGACCCAGTACTTC.

At least ten counts were recorded for this clonotype. The chain carries TRBV12-3 or TRBV12-4 and TRBJ2-1; the D gene is possibly TRBD2 (7 bases). Trimming removed 1 base at V and 3 bases at J, with 10 bases between. The CDR3 contains 15 residues. The CDR3 here is CASSLVGGGYNEQFF. CDR3 coding DNA: TGTGCCAGCAGTTTAGTGGGAGGGGGCTACAATGAGCAGTTCTTC.

This clonotype was observed a few times. The chain links TRBV20-1 to TRBJ2-7; TRBD2 matches 7 bases. The V and J ends lost 2 bases and 4 bases, in that order; junction bases with no gene match: 2. CDR1 and CDR2 (germline): DFQATT, SNEGSKA (reference sequence). The CDR3 is 12 amino acids. The CDR3 region is CSARRGGYEQYF. CDR3 in DNA: TGCAGTGCTAGACGGGGAGGGTACGAGCAGTACTTC.

The chain has TRBV6-2 or TRBV6-3 and TRBJ2-2; 7 bases fit TRBD1. Germline CDR1 is MNHEY and CDR2 is SVGEGT. V dropped 8 bases and J dropped 7; count of bases not matched to a gene: 7. This CDR3 region has 13 residues. Here the CDR3 reads CASVRDRGGELFF. The CDR3 DNA sequence: TGTGCCAGCGTCCGGGACAGAGGCGGGGAGCTGTTTTTT.

V and J are TRBV5-1 and TRBJ2-5; TRBD1 might be the D (6 bases). The V end was cut by 0 bases, the J end by 5 bases, with 20 bases between. This CDR3 region has 17 residues. The germline V gene encodes CDR1 SGHRS and CDR2 YFSETQ. The CDR3 protein is CASSLVAQGRSRETQYF. In nucleotides, the CDR3 is TGCGCCAGCAGCTTGGTGGCGCAGGGGAGATCCCGGGAGACCCAGTACTTC.

This clonotype occurred many times. The rearrangement links TRBV6-1 to TRBJ2-2; 8 bases line up with TRBD2. J was trimmed by 6 bases and V by 10 bases; bases with no gene match: 13. The CDR3 sequence is 15 residues long. CDR1 is MNHNS and CDR2 is SASEGT in the germline V gene. CDR3 bases: TGTGCCACGCAGAAGACGGGAGGGGGGTCCGGGGAGCTGTTTTTT. It codes for CATQKTGGGSGELFF.

This clonotype was detected a few times. The J gene is TRBJ2-2, the V gene TRBV18; D perhaps matches TRBD1 (5 bases). V lost 1 base and J 5 bases, leaving 14 bases between the germline ends. The CDR3 runs 16 residues. Looked up from germline, CDR1 is KGHSH and CDR2 is LQKENI. CDR3 in DNA: TGTGCCAGCTCACCACAGAGTAGGGGCCGGACCGGGGAGCTGTTTTTT. It yields the protein CASSPQSRGRTGELFF.

The CDR3 spells CSVWERLSTNGELFF. CDR3 in DNA: TGCAGCGTTTGGGAGAGACTCTCTACCAATGGGGAGCTGTTTTTT. The gene calls are TRBV29-1 and TRBJ2-2, with D possibly matching TRBD2 (5 bases). Germline V gene lookup returns CDR1 SQVTM and CDR2 ANQGSEA. The CDR3 spans 15 residues. V was shortened by 5 bases and J by 8 bases, with 21 bases between the two germline ends.

Many counts were recorded for this clonotype. The chain carries TRBV29-1 and TRBJ2-3; no definite D call. Germline loops: CDR1 SQVTM, CDR2 ANQGSEA. V was trimmed by 7 bases and J by 6 bases, leaving 8 bases between them. The CDR3 runs 10 residues. The CDR3 nucleotides read TGCAGCGCTTATGTGGATACGCAGTATTTT. Its translation: CSAYVDTQYF.

The rearrangement links TRBV10-3 to TRBJ2-1, with D perhaps given as TRBD1 or TRBD2 (7 bases each). Trimming removed 6 bases at V and 7 bases at J, with 16 bases between. CDR3 length: 14 residues. Germline V CDR1 and CDR2: ENHRY, SYGVKD. The CDR3 coding sequence is TGTGCCATCAGACAGGTCAGGGGGGGAAATGAGCAGTTCTTC. This codes for CAIRQVRGGNEQFF.

In its sample, this clonotype was seen many times. The chain has TRBV5-1 and TRBJ2-3; D unclear. The V gene's germline CDR1 is SGHRS and CDR2 YFSETQ. CDR3 length equals 16 residues. The ends were cut back, 3 bases at V and 0 bases at J, with 14 bases in the middle. CDR3 sequence (DNA): TGCGCCAGCAGCTATTGGGATGATCCTAGCACAGATACGCAGTATTTT. It yields the protein CASSYWDDPSTDTQYF.

In this sample, this clonotype turned up a few times. V usage is TRBV19 and J usage is TRBJ2-1; D gene ambiguous. This CDR3 has 15 residues. Germline V gene data show CDR1 as LNHDA and CDR2 as SQIVND (reference sequence). The V end lost 3 bases, the J end lost 6 bases, and 15 bases lay between the germline ends. The CDR3 DNA sequence: TGTGCCAGTAGTATCTTCAAGGAAAACCCCAATGAGCAGTTCTTC. This gives the protein CASSIFKENPNEQFF.

The chain joins TRBV5-6 to TRBJ1-4; 9 bases agree with TRBD1. The ends lost 2 bases at V and 6 bases at J; junction bases unmatched: 2. The CDR3 has 14 amino acids. In germline, CDR1 is SGHDT, CDR2 YYEEEE. The DNA for the CDR3 is TGTGCCAGCAGCTTTTGGGACAGGGATGAAAAACTGTTTTTT. Encoded protein: CASSFWDRDEKLFF.

This clonotype turned up a few times. The rearrangement uses TRBV12-3 or TRBV12-4 and TRBJ2-4; D remains unclear. This CDR3 is built from 11 residues. V lost 7 bases, J lost 8 bases, and 9 bases lay in between. The CDR3 region has the DNA TGTGCCAGCAAGACAAAGGACATTCAGTACTTC. Amino acid sequence: CASKTKDIQYF.

This clonotype was counted at least ten times. The rearrangement uses TRBV10-3 and TRBJ2-1; 10 bases map to TRBD2. Germline V gene sequence: CDR1 ENHRY, CDR2 SYGVKD. The CDR3 is 15 residues long. The V segment lost 3 bases and the J segment 9 bases; nucleotides outside the gene matches: 8. The CDR3 DNA sequence: TGTGCCATCAGTGATCTAGCGGGAGTAGGGGGTGAGCAGTTCTTC. Its translation: CAISDLAGVGGEQFF.

This clonotype was seen more than once but under ten times. This chain connects TRBV7-2 to TRBJ2-5; possible D gene TRBD2, 5 bases. This CDR3 has 14 residues. Germline V gene data show CDR1 as SGHTA and CDR2 as FQGNSA. Trimming removed 1 base at V and 4 bases at J, with 10 bases between. The CDR3 loop is CASSLEGLRETQYF. CDR3 coding DNA: TGTGCCAGCAGCTTAGAAGGACTCCGAGAGACCCAGTACTTC.

This clonotype has a count of ten or more. The chain carries TRBV10-3 and TRBJ2-1, with 7 bases lining up with TRBD2. Germline CDR1 reads ENHRY; CDR2 reads SYGVKD. The length of the CDR3 is 14 residues. With 8 bases clipped from V and 3 bases from J, the junction kept 7 bases outside the gene matches. The CDR3 sequence is CAIGGGSGYNEQFF. The CDR3 nucleotides are TGTGCCATCGGGGGGGGGAGTGGCTACAATGAGCAGTTCTTC.

Ten or more counts support this clonotype. The chain combines TRBV20-1 with TRBJ2-1; 9 positions agree with TRBD2. The trim removed 2 bases at V and 0 bases at J, leaving 5 bases unmatched. Germline CDR1 DFQATT, CDR2 SNEGSKA (reference sequence). The length of the CDR3 is 16 residues. The CDR3 is CSARLNSGSSYNEQFF. In nucleotides, the CDR3 is TGCAGTGCTAGACTCAATAGCGGGAGCTCCTACAATGAGCAGTTCTTC.

In its sample, this clonotype was seen a few times. The chain uses TRBV5-1 and TRBJ1-2, with D possibly being TRBD1 (5 bases). Trimming left V 4 bases short and J 5 bases short, with 18 bases between. Germline-derived CDR1 and CDR2 are SGHRS and YFSETQ. This CDR3 region has 15 residues. CDR3 sequence: CASSLRDGASYGYTF. CDR3 nucleotide sequence: TGCGCCAGCAGCCTAAGGGACGGAGCCTCTTATGGCTACACCTTC.

The sample holds many counts of this clonotype. The chain uses TRBV24-1 and TRBJ2-3; a possible D gene is TRBD1 (6 bases). Trimming stripped 3 bases from V and 5 bases from J, with 11 bases between. This CDR3 is 14 amino acids long. Germline lookup yields CDR1 KGHDR and CDR2 SFDVKD. CDR3 sequence reads: CATSDTGSGDTQYF. CDR3 nucleotide sequence: TGTGCCACCAGTGATACAGGGTCGGGAGATACGCAGTATTTT.

This clonotype was counted between two and nine times. V is TRBV27 and J is TRBJ2-1; D unclear. V shed 9 bases and J shed 0 bases, with 12 bases lying between them. CDR1 and CDR2 (germline): MNHEY, SMNVEV (reference sequence). This CDR3 has 14 residues. The CDR3 spells CASKKESSYNEQFF. CDR3 nucleotides: TGTGCCAGTAAAAAGGAAAGCTCCTACAATGAGCAGTTCTTC.

This clonotype has a count of ten or more. This chain joins TRBV30 and TRBJ2-1; D possibly uses TRBD1 or TRBD2 (7 bases each). V was pared by 0 bases and J by 15 bases, with 18 bases between. Germline CDR1 reads GTSNPN; CDR2 reads SVGIG (reference sequence). The CDR3 extends over 13 amino acids. The CDR3 DNA sequence: TGTGCCTGGAGTGTAGGGAGGGGGCAGAGTGGGTTCTTC. Translated: CAWSVGRGQSGFF.

In this sample, this clonotype turned up many times. The chain employs TRBV5-1 and TRBJ1-4; D not resolved. Trimming took off 4 bases at V and 5 bases at J, with 9 bases between the two ends. Germline V gene lookup returns CDR1 SGHRS and CDR2 YFSETQ. The length of the CDR3 is 13 residues. This chain's CDR3 is CASSPGPNEKLFF. DNA of the CDR3: TGCGCCAGCAGCCCAGGCCCAAATGAAAAACTGTTTTTT.

This clonotype was counted ten times or more. The chain uses TRBV12-3 or TRBV12-4 and TRBJ1-5, with 8 bases lining up with TRBD1. With 4 bases clipped from V and 2 bases from J, the junction kept 7 bases outside the gene matches. This CDR3 has 16 amino acids. Here the CDR3 DNA reads TGTGCCAGCAGTTCCCGGACAGGGACGGGCAATCAGCCCCAGCATTTT. Translation gives CASSSRTGTGNQPQHF.

The table lists this clonotype with a few counts. The rearrangement links TRBV10-3 to TRBJ2-7, with 8 bases aligning to TRBD1. V shed 6 bases and J 12 bases; nucleotides not matched to a gene: 13. CDR1 is ENHRY, CDR2 SYGVKD, per germline. The CDR3 covers 13 residues. CDR3 coding DNA: TGTGCCATCAGCCTGGGACAGGAGAAGGGGCCGTACTTC. Its translation is CAISLGQEKGPYF.

The chain uses TRBV14 and TRBJ2-5; D is ambiguous. The CDR3 is 14 residues long. The V end was cut by 2 bases, the J end by 5 bases, with 12 bases between. Germline CDR1 SGHDN, CDR2 FVKESK. CDR3 sequence (DNA): TGTGCCAGCAGCCAATGGTTCCAGGTGGAGACCCAGTACTTC. Translating gives CASSQWFQVETQYF.